This T cell receptor beta chain derives from a study of technical replicates of blood from a few donors. This CDR3 region has 13 residues. CDR1 SNHLY and CDR2 FYNNEI come from the germline V gene. The V segment lost 6 bases and the J segment 8 bases; nucleotides outside the gene matches: 6. Produced via immunoSEQ multiplex PCR; TCRdb's table is partial and in-frame only. The sample yields 50,000 to 70,000 clones, around 89% seen once. Sample: PBMCs. This clonotype was obtained from a human donor in good health. Some clones in this sample may be carry-over from other donors' samples. This chain connects TRBV2 to TRBJ1-4, with 7 nucleotides matching TRBD1. The CDR3 is CASRGTVSEKLFF. Written as DNA, the CDR3 is TGTGCCAGCAGGGGGACAGTTAGCGAAAAACTGTTTTTT.